Following are 12 T cell receptor beta chains from one sample sequenced in a study of PD-L1 blockade in urothelial cancer. Data came from immunoSEQ multiplex PCR; TCRdb stores just in-frame clones and leaves some out. The sample includes more than 55,000 clones, around 84% of them seen just once. Sequences were derived from PBMCs, sampled around atezolizumab (anti-PD-L1) treatment. The receptors were gathered from a man aged 50 to 60 with urothelial cancer.

This chain joins TRBV27 and TRBJ2-5, with unresolved D. Germline CDR1 is MNHEY and CDR2 is SMNVEV (reference sequence). The length of the CDR3 is 11 residues. The V end lost 8 bases, the J end lost 4 bases, and 8 bases lay between the germline ends. The CDR3 is CASARGETQYF. CDR3 sequence (DNA): TGTGCCAGCGCGAGAGGAGAGACCCAGTACTTC.

This clone has just one count. This chain uses TRBV19 with TRBJ2-7; no clear D gene. Trimming stripped 6 bases from V and 0 bases from J, with 6 bases between. CDR3 length: 12 amino acids. The germline V gene has CDR1 LNHDA and CDR2 SQIVND (reference sequence). CDR3 region: CASRADSYEQYF. The CDR3 DNA sequence: TGTGCCAGTAGGGCGGACTCCTACGAGCAGTACTTC.

The V and J genes are TRBV27 and TRBJ2-1; D not resolved. Germline V gene sequence: CDR1 MNHEY, CDR2 SMNVEV (reference sequence). V shed 3 bases and J shed 7 bases, with 16 bases lying between them. The CDR3 spans 15 residues. DNA for the CDR3: TGTGCCAGCAGTTTTAAAATGGAGTGGGTTAATGAGCAGTTCTTC. Encoded protein: CASSFKMEWVNEQFF.

The chain joins TRBV6-1 to TRBJ2-5; 12 nucleotides align to TRBD2. With 4 bases clipped from V and 4 bases from J, the junction kept 7 bases outside the gene matches. The CDR3 is 16 residues long. Germline V gives CDR1 MNHNS, CDR2 SASEGT. CDR3 in amino acids: CASSAQLAGGTETQYF. The CDR3 nucleotides are TGTGCCAGCAGTGCCCAACTAGCGGGAGGTACAGAGACCCAGTACTTC.

The chain combines TRBV30 with TRBJ2-1; 12 bases match TRBD2. J gave up 8 bases and V 2 bases, and 13 bases lay outside the gene matches. The CDR3 length is 17 residues. The germline CDR1 and CDR2 sequences are GTSNPN and SVGIG (reference sequence). The CDR3 DNA follows: TGTGCCTGGAGTATGGGAAGGACTAGCGGGAATATAGATGAGCAGTTCTTC. Amino acids: CAWSMGRTSGNIDEQFF.

This clone occurred once. The CDR3 sequence: CAISGGFREKLFF. In DNA, the CDR3 is TGTGCCATCAGTGGTGGTTTCCGGGAAAAACTGTTTTTT. The genes are TRBV10-3 and TRBJ1-4; D is unresolved. Germline assignment: CDR1 ENHRY and CDR2 SYGVKD. Between the trimmed V and J ends, which lost 4 bases and 8 bases, there was a span of 11 bases. CDR3 length equals 13 residues.

The CDR3 protein is CASSMLAGGTYEQYF. The CDR3 region has the DNA TGTGCCAGTAGTATGCTAGCGGGTGGAACCTACGAGCAGTACTTC. The chain has TRBV19 and TRBJ2-7, with TRBD2 matching 8 bases. The germline V gene has CDR1 LNHDA and CDR2 SQIVND (reference sequence). Losses at the gene ends were 3 bases for V and 2 bases for J; bases not matched to a gene: 6. The CDR3 runs to 15 residues.

The V call is TRBV18, the J call TRBJ2-1, with 15 nucleotides matching TRBD2. In germline, CDR1 is KGHSH, CDR2 LQKENI. The CDR3 runs 15 residues. Losses at the gene ends were 8 bases for V and 7 bases for J; bases not matched to a gene: 6. The CDR3 nucleotides read TGTGCCAGCACGGGACTAGCGGGAGGTGTTAATGAGCAGTTCTTC. The encoded protein is CASTGLAGGVNEQFF.

The chain links TRBV6-1 to TRBJ2-1, with D possibly being TRBD1 (6 bases). Trimming shortened V by 4 bases and J by 3 bases, and 16 bases separated the two germline ends. CDR3 length: 16 residues. Germline V gene sequence: CDR1 MNHNS, CDR2 SASEGT. The CDR3, as DNA: TGTGCCAGCAGTGGCGAGGGGGATTTTTTCTACAATGAGCAGTTCTTC. Translating it yields CASSGEGDFFYNEQFF.

V gene TRBV11-2 combines with J gene TRBJ2-2; D possibly corresponds to TRBD2 (5 bases). Germline V CDR1 and CDR2: SGHAT, FQNNGV. The CDR3 is made up of 15 amino acids. With 1 base removed from V and 6 bases from J, the gap between germline ends came to 12 bases. The CDR3 reads CASSLVSVRSGELFF. The CDR3 DNA reads as TGTGCCAGCAGCTTAGTTAGCGTCAGGTCCGGGGAGCTGTTTTTT.

The chain employs TRBV5-1 and TRBJ1-5; D might be TRBD1 (5 bases). CDR3 length: 14 residues. V gave up 4 bases and J gave up 7 bases, with 15 bases separating them. CDR1 is SGHRS, CDR2 YFSETQ, per germline. This CDR3 reads CASSLGGADQPQHF. The CDR3 DNA reads as TGCGCCAGCAGCCTCGGAGGGGCGGACCAGCCCCAGCATTTT.

The rearrangement links TRBV2 to TRBJ2-1; TRBD2 might be the D (7 bases). Trimming pared 7 bases from V and 6 bases from J, leaving 16 bases between. The CDR3 extends over 14 amino acids. The germline gives CDR1 SNHLY, CDR2 FYNNEI. The CDR3 sequence is CASIEGGAPNEQFF. As DNA, the CDR3 is TGTGCCAGCATCGAGGGGGGGGCGCCCAATGAGCAGTTCTTC.